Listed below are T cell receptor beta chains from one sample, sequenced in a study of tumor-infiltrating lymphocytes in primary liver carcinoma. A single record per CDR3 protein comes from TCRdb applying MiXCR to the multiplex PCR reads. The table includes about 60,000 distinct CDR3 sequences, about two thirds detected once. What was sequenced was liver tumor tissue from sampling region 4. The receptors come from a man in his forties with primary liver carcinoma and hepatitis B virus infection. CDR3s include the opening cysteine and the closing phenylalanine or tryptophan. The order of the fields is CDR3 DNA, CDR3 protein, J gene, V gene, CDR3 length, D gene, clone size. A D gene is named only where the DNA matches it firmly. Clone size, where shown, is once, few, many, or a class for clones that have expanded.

CDR3nt: TGCAGCGTTCGGGACAATAGGATCACAGGGGGGCTGTTTTTT; CDR3aa: CSVRDNRITGGLFF; j_gene: TRBJ2-2; v_gene: TRBV29-1; len: 14; d_gene: TRBD1; abundance: -
CDR3nt: TGTGCCAGCAGCTCCCGGGGGGCGCAGACCATGGGCAATGAGCAGTTCTTC; CDR3aa: CASSSRGAQTMGNEQFF; j_gene: TRBJ2-1; v_gene: TRBV11-3; len: 17; d_gene: -; abundance: -
CDR3nt: TGTGCCAGCAGATCGGGACAGGAAAATGGAAAACTGTTTTTT; CDR3aa: CASRSGQENGKLFF; j_gene: TRBJ1-4; v_gene: TRBV28; len: 14; d_gene: TRBD1; abundance: -
CDR3nt: TGTGCCAGCAGTCTAGGGAGCCAAAGGTATACCTTCTTT; CDR3aa: CASSLGSQRYTFF; j_gene: TRBJ1-1; v_gene: TRBV12-3/TRBV12-4; len: 13; d_gene: -; abundance: -
CDR3nt: TGCGCCAGCAGCTCGGCAGTCCAAGAGACCCGGTACTTC; CDR3aa: CASSSAVQETRYF; j_gene: TRBJ2-5; v_gene: TRBV5-1; len: 13; d_gene: -; abundance: -
CDR3nt: TGTGCCAGCAGCTTAAACCCACAGGGGGTAGAGACCCAGTACTTC; CDR3aa: CASSLNPQGVETQYF; j_gene: TRBJ2-5; v_gene: TRBV7-8; len: 15; d_gene: TRBD1; abundance: many
CDR3nt: TGTGCCAACAGTGGGGACTCAAGGGACTACGAACAGTACTTC; CDR3aa: CANSGDSRDYEQYF; j_gene: TRBJ2-7; v_gene: TRBV6-2/TRBV6-3; len: 14; d_gene: TRBD2; abundance: -
CDR3nt: TGCGCCAGCAGCCTCGTCCAGGGGGCCTATTCAGCCCTCCACTTT; CDR3aa: CASSLVQGAYSALHF; j_gene: TRBJ1-6; v_gene: TRBV4-1; len: 15; d_gene: TRBD1; abundance: -
CDR3nt: TGTGCCAGCTGTCTAGGACAGGGGGCGAACTACGAGCAGTACTTC; CDR3aa: CASCLGQGANYEQYF; j_gene: TRBJ2-7; v_gene: TRBV12-3/TRBV12-4; len: 15; d_gene: TRBD1; abundance: -
CDR3nt: TGTGCCAGCAGTGGATTTAGCAATCAGCCCCAGCATTTT; CDR3aa: CASSGFSNQPQHF; j_gene: TRBJ1-5; v_gene: TRBV6-6; len: 13; d_gene: -; abundance: -
CDR3nt: TGCAGCGTTGAGAAACGGGACAGGGGAGTAGACGAGCAGTACTTC; CDR3aa: CSVEKRDRGVDEQYF; j_gene: TRBJ2-7; v_gene: TRBV29-1; len: 15; d_gene: TRBD1; abundance: -
CDR3nt: TGCAGTGCTACGGGACTAGCGGGAGTAGGTAGTGATGAGCAGTTCTTC; CDR3aa: CSATGLAGVGSDEQFF; j_gene: TRBJ2-1; v_gene: TRBV20-1; len: 16; d_gene: TRBD2; abundance: -
CDR3nt: TGTGCCAGCAGCTCCGTGACGGGGGTGACCGGGGAGCTGTATTTT; CDR3aa: CASSSVTGVTGELYF; j_gene: TRBJ2-2; v_gene: TRBV5-6; len: 15; d_gene: -; abundance: -
CDR3nt: TGCAGCGGCCTTAGCGGGAGGGGTACAGATACGCGCTATTTT; CDR3aa: CSGLSGRGTDTRYF; j_gene: TRBJ2-3; v_gene: TRBV29-1; len: 14; d_gene: TRBD2; abundance: -
CDR3nt: TGCAGCGGGGGACATGAAGGCTATCAGAACACTGAAGTCTTCTTT; CDR3aa: CSGGHEGYQNTEVFF; j_gene: TRBJ1-1; v_gene: TRBV29-1; len: 15; d_gene: -; abundance: -
CDR3nt: TGTGCCAGCAGTACCCCCGGGGGGCCGCCCCAAGAGACCCAGTACTTC; CDR3aa: CASSTPGGPPQETQYF; j_gene: TRBJ2-5; v_gene: TRBV6-6; len: 16; d_gene: -; abundance: medium-sized
CDR3nt: TGTGCCAGCAGCTTAATGGGTACAGAGAAGTTAGTCCGTGACGCCTTCTTT; CDR3aa: CASSLMGTEKLVRDAFF; j_gene: TRBJ1-1; v_gene: TRBV11-2; len: 17; d_gene: -; abundance: -
CDR3nt: TGTACCAGCAGCCCCCTGACAGGAAGCCAGCCTCAGCATTTT; CDR3aa: CTSSPLTGSQPQHF; j_gene: TRBJ1-5; v_gene: TRBV28; len: 14; d_gene: -; abundance: -
CDR3nt: TGCAGCCTGCCGGGACTAGTAGACAATGAGCAGTTCTTC; CDR3aa: CSLPGLVDNEQFF; j_gene: TRBJ2-1; v_gene: TRBV29-1; len: 13; d_gene: TRBD2; abundance: -
CDR3nt: TGTGCCAGCAGCGAAGCCGGGACAGAGAACACTGAAGCGTTCTTT; CDR3aa: CASSEAGTENTEAFF; j_gene: TRBJ1-1; v_gene: TRBV4-2; len: 15; d_gene: TRBD1; abundance: -
CDR3nt: TGTGCCACCGGGACAGGTGGGACCGGGGAGCTGTTTTTT; CDR3aa: CATGTGGTGELFF; j_gene: TRBJ2-2; v_gene: TRBV19; len: 13; d_gene: TRBD1; abundance: few
CDR3nt: TGCGGCGTTGTTGGCTCCGTGGAACCCCAGTACTTC; CDR3aa: CGVVGSVEPQYF; j_gene: TRBJ2-5; v_gene: TRBV29-1; len: 12; d_gene: -; abundance: -